These 24 T cell receptor beta chains were sequenced from one sample in a study of sequential checkpoint blockade in melanoma. Data came from immunoSEQ multiplex PCR; TCRdb stores just in-frame clones and leaves some out. The sample has about 3,200 clones, 18% seen once. Indicated treatment: randomized to nivolumab then ipilimumab (arm A) or the reverse (arm B). The source was tumor tissue (inferred from file names), collected from a patient given nivolumab and ipilimumab in sequence. The receptors shown here come from a human donor with melanoma.

Relative to its sample, this clone is medium-sized. The chain carries TRBV11-3 and TRBJ1-2; D not resolved. Between the trimmed V and J ends, which lost 3 bases and 2 bases, there was a span of 13 bases. The V gene's germline CDR1 is SGHNT and CDR2 YENEEA. The CDR3 extends over 15 amino acids. CDR3 amino acids: CASSFSTGSNYGYTF. CDR3 DNA sequence: TGTGCCAGCAGCTTTAGTACCGGCAGCAACTATGGCTACACCTTC.

This clone is termed medium-sized. The rearrangement uses TRBV6-8 and TRBJ2-4, with a possible D match to TRBD1 (6 bases). The CDR3 sequence is 14 residues long. Trimming removed 5 bases at V and 9 bases at J, with 17 bases between. Germline V gene lookup returns CDR1 MNHGY and CDR2 SAAAGT. Written as DNA, the CDR3 is TGTGCCAGCAGTCTCTCACAGGGAACCGGCATTCAGTACTTC. Its translation: CASSLSQGTGIQYF.

This clone rates as large. This sequence joins TRBV11-3 and TRBJ1-3, with D possibly being TRBD1 (5 bases). This CDR3 has 15 amino acids. CDR1 SGHNT and CDR2 YENEEA come from the germline V gene. Between the trimmed V and J ends, which lost 1 base and 0 bases, there was a span of 7 bases. DNA for the CDR3: TGTGCCAGCAGCTTAGTTGGACACTCTGGAAACACCATATATTTT. Its protein product is CASSLVGHSGNTIYF.

By proportion, this clone is medium-sized. The chain has TRBV6-8 and TRBJ1-1, with 8 bases identical to TRBD1. In germline, CDR1 is MNHGY, CDR2 SAAAGT. The CDR3 is 15 residues long. J lost 1 base, V lost 5 bases, and 6 bases had no gene match. CDR3 protein: CASSPQGAGNTEAFF. In DNA, the CDR3 is TGTGCCAGCAGTCCCCAGGGGGCTGGGAACACTGAAGCTTTCTTT.

This clone was counted at least ten times. The V and J genes are TRBV11-3 and TRBJ2-5; 8 bases match TRBD1. V trimming: 5 bases; J trimming: 5 bases; junction bases outside the gene matches: 10. Per the germline V gene, CDR1 is SGHNT and CDR2 is YENEEA. This CDR3 region has 15 residues. CDR3 coding DNA: TGTGCCAGCAGCCGGGTGAGGACAGGGAGGGAGACCCAGTACTTC. It is translated as CASSRVRTGRETQYF.

By share of the sample, this clone is medium-sized (0.01 to 0.1%). The CDR3 loop reads CASSSGGGGFYEQYV. DNA for the CDR3: TGTGCCAGCAGCTCCGGGGGTGGGGGTTTCTACGAGCAGTACGTC. The V call is TRBV11-3, the J call TRBJ2-7; tentatively, D is TRBD2 (6 bases). The germline V gene encodes CDR1 SGHNT and CDR2 YENEEA. The CDR3 runs 15 residues. The V end lost 4 bases, the J end lost 3 bases, and 16 bases lay between the germline ends.

This clone appeared a few times. This chain uses TRBV6-8 with TRBJ1-4, with D possibly being TRBD1 (5 bases). Looked up from germline, CDR1 is MNHGY and CDR2 is SAAAGT. The CDR3 consists of 15 residues. The V gene lost 2 bases and the J gene lost 5 bases, with 12 bases spanning the gap. This CDR3 reads CASSYRQGLNEKLFF. The CDR3 DNA reads TGTGCCAGCAGTTACCGGCAGGGTTTAAATGAAAAACTGTTTTTT.

The chain is built from TRBV6-8 and TRBJ2-3; no reliable D call. V shed 6 bases and J shed 4 bases, with 11 bases lying between them. This CDR3 has 13 amino acids. CDR1 and CDR2 (germline): MNHGY, SAAAGT. This CDR3 reads CASSLIQADTQYF. The CDR3 bases are TGTGCCAGCAGCCTCATCCAGGCAGATACGCAGTATTTT.

By sample fraction, this clone is medium-sized (0.01 to 0.1%). The chain joins TRBV11-3 to TRBJ2-5, with D maybe TRBD1 (6 bases). The CDR3 has 16 amino acids. The germline gives CDR1 SGHNT, CDR2 YENEEA. The germline V and J ends were trimmed by 5 bases and 5 bases, with 21 bases remaining between them. CDR3 nucleotide sequence: TGTGCCAGCAGCGCGACCACGGGACACCTAAGGGAGACCCAGTACTTC. Translation gives CASSATTGHLRETQYF.

This clone has at least ten counts. The rearrangement joins TRBV11-3 to TRBJ2-3; D is unclear. V lost 5 bases and J 2 bases, leaving 11 bases between the germline ends. There are 14 residues in the CDR3. Germline assignment: CDR1 SGHNT and CDR2 YENEEA. The CDR3 protein is CASSPTPNTDTQYF. The CDR3 DNA is TGTGCCAGCAGCCCAACCCCCAACACAGATACGCAGTATTTT.

This clone has a handful of counts. The chain is built from TRBV9 and TRBJ2-3; D is possibly TRBD1 (5 bases). V lost 6 bases, J lost 1 base, and 9 bases lay in between. This CDR3 is built from 13 residues. CDR1 SGDLS and CDR2 YYNGEE come from the germline V gene. CDR3 residues: CASTRGRTDTQYF. Written as DNA, the CDR3 is TGTGCCAGCACTAGGGGCCGCACAGATACGCAGTATTTT.

In this sample, this clone turned up a few times. The chain employs TRBV4-1 and TRBJ1-2; no reliable D call. Germline V gene lookup returns CDR1 MGHRA and CDR2 YSYEKL. This CDR3 has 15 amino acids. V lost 6 bases and J lost 6, with 20 bases in between. The CDR3 DNA sequence: TGCGCCAGCAGTCAACTTAACACATACACCGATGGCTACACCTTC. It yields the protein CASSQLNTYTDGYTF.

The V call is TRBV19, the J call TRBJ1-1, with D unresolved. The V end lost 10 bases, the J end lost 5 bases, and 17 bases lay between the germline ends. This CDR3 has 13 amino acids. CDR1 LNHDA and CDR2 SQIVND come from the germline V gene (reference sequence). In nucleotides, the CDR3 is TGTGCCACCTCGCCCCAGCAAATGACTGAAGCTTTCTTT. It codes for CATSPQQMTEAFF.

A few counts support this clone. This chain joins TRBV28 and TRBJ1-2; TRBD1 aligns across 9 bases. Germline V gene lookup returns CDR1 MDHEN and CDR2 SYDVKM. J was trimmed by 7 bases and V by 11 bases; bases with no gene match: 8. CDR3 length equals 12 residues. The CDR3 DNA reads TGTGCCGGTCCGGGACAGGGTTTTGGCTACACCTTC. Protein: CAGPGQGFGYTF.

This clone appeared many times. The chain joins TRBV11-3 to TRBJ2-1; 7 bases align to TRBD1. Germline loops: CDR1 SGHNT, CDR2 YENEEA. CDR3 length: 15 residues. The junction had 13 bases not matched to a gene; V was cut back by 5 bases and J by 9 bases. The CDR3 bases are TGTGCCAGCAGCCAATCCGGGACAGACGGCGGTGAGCAGTTCTTC. It encodes CASSQSGTDGGEQFF.

This clone was recorded many times. The chain links TRBV11-3 to TRBJ2-2; D gene ambiguous. The germline CDR1 and CDR2 sequences are SGHNT and YENEEA. The V end was cut by 2 bases, the J end by 6 bases, with 16 bases between. The CDR3 extends over 16 amino acids. The CDR3 loop is CASSLSSPRAAGELFF. The CDR3, as DNA: TGTGCCAGCAGCTTAAGTTCCCCTAGGGCGGCCGGGGAGCTGTTTTTT.

This clone was seen a few times. The rearrangement links TRBV7-1 to TRBJ2-7, with D maybe TRBD2 (5 bases). TRBV7-1 is flagged as an ORF with uncertain function. Trimming took 4 bases from V and 1 from J, leaving 8 bases between them. The CDR3 has 13 amino acids. This CDR3 is CASSLSGSYEQYF. The CDR3 DNA reads TGTGCCAGCAGCTTAAGCGGTTCCTACGAGCAGTACTTC.

This clone has a handful of counts. V is TRBV11-3 and J is TRBJ2-2; tentative D call: TRBD1 (7 bases). Between the trimmed V and J ends, which lost 3 bases and 4 bases, there was a span of 21 bases. Germline V gene data show CDR1 as SGHNT and CDR2 as YENEEA. This CDR3 spans 18 amino acids. The CDR3 nucleotides read TGTGCCAGCAGCTTGGGGAGGTATAGGGGGCCGGCCACCGGGGAGCTGTTTTTT. It codes for CASSLGRYRGPATGELFF.

This clone was detected many times. The CDR3 region is CASSPGPGNQPQHF. The CDR3, as DNA: TGTGCCAGCAGTCCGGGGCCCGGGAATCAGCCCCAGCATTTT. The V and J genes are TRBV6-8 and TRBJ1-5, with a possible D match to TRBD1 (5 bases). This CDR3 region has 14 residues. Trimming left V 5 bases short and J 4 bases short, with 12 bases between. Germline CDR1 reads MNHGY; CDR2 reads SAAAGT.

This clone was seen only a few times. The gene calls are TRBV6-8 and TRBJ2-7, with D unresolved. The V gene's germline CDR1 is MNHGY and CDR2 SAAAGT. Trimming took 10 bases from V and 2 from J, leaving 21 bases between them. The CDR3 totals 15 residues. In DNA form, the CDR3 reads TGTGCCACCAGCAAGACGAATACCCTTCCCTACGAGCAGTACTTC. Protein product: CATSKTNTLPYEQYF.

This clone was found many times. The chain has TRBV11-3 and TRBJ1-1; 12 bases are shared with TRBD1. The germline V gene encodes CDR1 SGHNT and CDR2 YENEEA. J was trimmed by 2 bases and V by 4 bases; bases with no gene match: 8. There are 17 residues in the CDR3. CDR3 protein: CASSWGQGALVNTEAFF. CDR3 nucleotides: TGTGCCAGCAGCTGGGGACAGGGGGCTTTAGTTAACACTGAAGCTTTCTTT.

V usage is TRBV15 and J usage is TRBJ2-2; 7 nucleotides line up with TRBD2. Germline loops: CDR1 LNHNV, CDR2 YYDKDF (reference sequence). The CDR3 has 15 amino acids. Trimming took 1 base from V and 3 from J; bases not matched to a gene: 2. The CDR3 DNA is TGTGCCACCAGCAGAGTGGGGGGGTACACCGGGGAGCTGTTTTTT. Amino acids: CATSRVGGYTGELFF.

V usage is TRBV29-1 and J usage is TRBJ1-1; D unresolved. The germline V and J ends were trimmed by 7 bases and 1 base, with 10 bases remaining between them. Germline CDR1 reads SQVTM; CDR2 reads ANQGSEA. The CDR3 is 12 amino acids. The CDR3 here is CSARPGNTEAFF. The CDR3 region has the DNA TGCAGCGCCCGACCGGGGAACACTGAAGCTTTCTTT. The full variable domain, rest sourced from reference TRBV29-1 and TRBJ1-1, is SAVISQKPSRDICQRGTSLTIQCQVDSQVTMMFWYRQQPGQSLTLIATANQGSEATYESGFVIDKFPISRPNLTFSTLTVSNMSPEDSSIYLCSARPGNTEAFFGQGTRLTVV.

The rearrangement joins TRBV19 to TRBJ1-3, with D unclear. This CDR3 is built from 16 residues. Germline V gene data show CDR1 as LNHDA and CDR2 as SQIVND (reference sequence). Trimming took 3 bases from V and 0 from J, leaving 12 bases between them. The CDR3 is CASSMRRTGSGNTIYF. Written as DNA, the CDR3 is TGTGCCAGTAGTATGCGGCGGACGGGCTCTGGAAACACCATATATTTT.